This is a list of T cell receptor beta chains from one sample in a study of blood T cell repertoires in COVID-19. Profiled with immunoSEQ multiplex PCR; TCRdb holds only in-frame clones, not every one. The profile shows tens of thousands of clones, approximately 85% of them singletons. Sequencing was carried out using peripheral blood. The receptors here all came from a human donor in a cohort sampled during active COVID-19. Both conserved end residues are part of each CDR3. A D gene is named only where the DNA matches it firmly. Only part of the rows carry a size: once, few, many, or a class if the clone is expanded.

D,size,J,V,CDR3,DNA
TRBD1,NA,TRBJ1-2,TRBV10-3,CAISESGQMYLYGYTF,TGTGCCATCAGTGAGTCGGGACAGATGTACCTCTATGGCTACACCTTC
TRBD2,NA,TRBJ2-3,TRBV2,CASSGLAGPDTQYF,TGTGCCAGCAGTGGTCTAGCGGGACCAGATACGCAGTATTTT
NA,NA,TRBJ2-1,TRBV5-4,CASSLAGRELKYNEQFF,TGTGCCAGCAGCCTGGCGGGTCGGGAGTTAAAGTACAATGAGCAGTTCTTC
TRBD2,NA,TRBJ2-3,TRBV6-5,CASRTRTSATDTQYF,TGTGCCAGCAGAACCAGGACTAGCGCCACAGATACGCAGTATTTT
TRBD2,NA,TRBJ2-1,TRBV18,CASSARLASSYNEQFF,TGTGCCAGCTCAGCACGACTAGCGAGCTCCTACAATGAGCAGTTCTTC
NA,NA,TRBJ1-3,TRBV24-1,CATKGTSGNTIYF,TGTGCCACCAAGGGGACTAGTGGAAACACCATATATTTT
TRBD1,NA,TRBJ2-7,TRBV10-3,CAISVGDRGDNYEQYF,TGTGCCATCAGTGTAGGAGACAGGGGTGATAACTACGAGCAGTACTTC
TRBD1,NA,TRBJ2-3,TRBV4-1,CASSHDRVTDTQYF,TGCGCCAGCAGCCACGACAGGGTCACAGATACGCAGTATTTT
TRBD1,NA,TRBJ2-5,TRBV2,CASSDRDRGQETQYF,TGTGCCAGCAGTGACCGGGACAGGGGGCAAGAGACCCAGTACTTC
TRBD1,NA,TRBJ1-5,TRBV4-1,CASSRGQGAREPQHF,TGCGCCAGCAGCCGTGGACAGGGGGCTAGAGAGCCCCAGCATTTT
TRBD2,few,TRBJ2-1,TRBV5-4,CASSVGLAGNTYNEQFF,TGTGCCAGCAGCGTGGGACTAGCGGGTAATACATACAATGAGCAGTTCTTC
TRBD2,NA,TRBJ2-2,TRBV6-5,CASSRLAGELFF,TGTGCCAGCAGTCGACTAGCGGGAGAGCTGTTTTTT
TRBD1,NA,TRBJ1-2,TRBV20-1,CSASRAGQGNYGYTF,TGCAGTGCTAGTCGGGCGGGACAGGGCAACTATGGCTACACCTTC
NA,NA,TRBJ1-2,TRBV29-1,CSVEDMWETNYGYTF,TGCAGCGTTGAAGATATGTGGGAGACTAACTATGGCTACACCTTC
TRBD1,NA,TRBJ2-7,TRBV7-2,CASSSRQGNYEQYF,TGTGCCAGCAGCTCCCGACAGGGGAACTACGAGCAGTACTTC
TRBD1,NA,TRBJ2-6,TRBV11-2,CASSLTGGLSGANVLTF,TGTGCCAGCAGCTTAACAGGGGGTCTCTCTGGGGCCAACGTCCTGACTTTC
TRBD2,NA,TRBJ2-1,TRBV6-2/TRBV6-3,CASSYGASGRIRQFF,TGTGCCAGCAGTTACGGGGCTAGCGGGAGGATTCGGCAGTTCTTC
TRBD1,NA,TRBJ1-5,TRBV15,CATSRDRGQDQPQHF,TGTGCCACCAGCAGGGACAGGGGGCAGGATCAGCCCCAGCATTTT
NA,NA,TRBJ2-7,TRBV2,CASSEDRGWRPYEQYF,TGTGCCAGCAGTGAAGATAGAGGGTGGCGGCCCTACGAGCAGTACTTC
TRBD1,NA,TRBJ1-1,TRBV4-3,CASSQEGTAVPEAFF,TGCGCCAGCAGCCAAGAAGGGACAGCAGTTCCTGAAGCTTTCTTT
TRBD2,NA,TRBJ2-3,TRBV6-5,CASRTDLAGDTQYF,TGTGCCAGCAGAACCGATCTAGCGGGGGATACGCAGTATTTT
NA,NA,TRBJ1-2,TRBV5-1,CASSLEAADYGYTF,TGCGCCAGCAGCTTGGAGGCGGCGGACTATGGCTACACCTTC
TRBD2,NA,TRBJ2-1,TRBV29-1,CSVGAGGASVYNEQFF,TGCAGCGTTGGGGCGGGAGGGGCCTCGGTGTACAATGAGCAGTTCTTC
TRBD1,NA,TRBJ2-4,TRBV18,CASSLRTGEANIQYF,TGTGCCAGCTCACTACGGACAGGGGAAGCGAACATTCAGTACTTC
TRBD1,NA,TRBJ2-2,TRBV29-1,CSVVFRQGATGELFF,TGCAGCGTTGTGTTTCGCCAGGGGGCTACCGGGGAGCTGTTTTTT
NA,NA,TRBJ2-1,TRBV5-1,CASSSGNTYNEQFF,TGCGCCAGCAGCTCGGGGAACACATACAATGAGCAGTTCTTC
NA,NA,TRBJ1-1,TRBV18,CASSPLAGARTEAFF,TGTGCCAGCTCACCGCTAGCGGGGGCCCGCACTGAAGCTTTCTTT
TRBD2,NA,TRBJ2-3,TRBV5-6,CASSVAGGTDTQYF,TGTGCCAGCAGCGTAGCGGGCGGCACAGATACGCAGTATTTT
NA,NA,TRBJ1-1,TRBV6-6,CASSYLQGDTEAFF,TGTGCCAGCAGTTACCTACAGGGTGACACTGAAGCTTTCTTT
NA,NA,TRBJ1-1,TRBV6-5,CASSYGPGRPEAFF,TGTGCCAGCAGTTACGGACCAGGGCGCCCTGAAGCTTTCTTT
NA,NA,TRBJ2-5,TRBV19,CASSIDRRVQETQYF,TGTGCCAGTAGTATAGATCGGAGAGTCCAAGAGACCCAGTACTTC
NA,NA,TRBJ2-3,TRBV5-1,CASSVEGGGLDTQYF,TGCGCCAGCAGCGTAGAAGGTGGGGGGTTGGATACGCAGTATTTT
NA,NA,TRBJ1-2,TRBV19,CASSEGVGLPNGDYGYTF,TGTGCCAGTAGTGAAGGGGTAGGGCTTCCCAACGGCGACTATGGCTACACCTTC
NA,NA,TRBJ2-7,TRBV12-3/TRBV12-4,CASSLRASAEQYF,TGTGCCAGCAGTTTGAGGGCCAGTGCCGAGCAGTACTTC
TRBD1,NA,TRBJ2-7,TRBV6-5,CASRRDRGSYEQYF,TGTGCCAGCAGAAGGGACAGGGGTTCCTACGAGCAGTACTTC
TRBD1,once,TRBJ2-1,TRBV4-1,CASARGTGWNEQFF,TGCGCCAGCGCACGAGGGACAGGTTGGAATGAGCAGTTCTTC
TRBD1,NA,TRBJ1-5,TRBV19,CASSMNRGYSTQHF,TGTGCCAGTAGTATGAACAGGGGGTACTCTACCCAGCATTTT
TRBD1,once,TRBJ1-2,TRBV5-1,CASSLVQGLAVNYGYTF,TGCGCCAGCAGCTTGGTACAGGGGCTTGCGGTAAACTATGGCTACACCTTC
TRBD1,few,TRBJ1-6,TRBV2,CASSGRGHSPLHF,TGTGCCAGCAGTGGCAGGGGGCACTCACCCCTCCACTTT
NA,NA,TRBJ2-2,TRBV25-1,CASSEYKNTGELFF,TGTGCCAGCAGTGAATATAAGAACACCGGGGAGCTGTTTTTT
TRBD1,NA,TRBJ1-1,TRBV7-6,CASSSTGGATEAFF,TGTGCCAGCAGCTCGACAGGGGGGGCCACTGAAGCTTTCTTT
NA,NA,TRBJ1-3,TRBV11-2,CASGSRDRGRDTIYF,TGTGCCAGCGGCTCTCGGGATCGAGGGAGGGACACCATATATTTT
NA,NA,TRBJ2-1,TRBV7-2,CASNQDTYNEQFF,TGTGCCAGCAACCAGGACACTTACAATGAGCAGTTCTTC
NA,NA,TRBJ2-3,TRBV4-2,CASSQDFRQGSTDTQYF,TGTGCCAGCAGCCAAGATTTTAGACAAGGAAGCACAGATACGCAGTATTTT
TRBD2,NA,TRBJ2-2,TRBV7-6,CASSSTAGGHRGGAVF,TGTGCCAGCAGTTCCACCGCGGGAGGCCACCGTGGGGGAGCTGTTTTT
TRBD1,NA,TRBJ1-6,TRBV14,CASSRKGTGESPLHF,TGTGCCAGCAGCCGGAAAGGGACAGGGGAATCACCCCTCCACTTT
NA,NA,TRBJ1-5,TRBV23-1,CASIERTKLRAYSNQPQHF,TGCGCCAGCATTGAGAGGACTAAATTAAGGGCTTATAGCAATCAGCCCCAGCATTTT
TRBD1,NA,TRBJ2-5,TRBV19,CASSIRGQGEETQYF,TGTGCCAGTAGTATCCGTGGACAGGGGGAAGAGACCCAGTACTTC
NA,NA,TRBJ1-1,TRBV7-2,CASSIVPDTEAFF,TGTGCCAGCAGCATAGTACCGGACACTGAAGCTTTCTTT
TRBD2,NA,TRBJ2-5,TRBV6-1,CASSETYLAGLETQYF,TGTGCCAGCAGTGAAACGTATCTAGCGGGCTTAGAGACCCAGTACTTC
NA,NA,TRBJ1-2,TRBV4-3,CASSAGRGPNYGYTF,TGCGCCAGCAGCGCCGGCAGGGGACCCAACTATGGCTACACCTTC
TRBD1,few,TRBJ1-6,TRBV12-3/TRBV12-4,CASRRDRGSPLHF,TGTGCCAGCAGAAGGGACAGGGGTTCACCCCTCCACTTT
NA,NA,TRBJ2-5,TRBV19,CASSRLGLQETQYF,TGTGCCAGTAGTCGTTTGGGGCTCCAAGAGACCCAGTACTTC
TRBD1,NA,TRBJ2-5,TRBV7-9,CASSLENRGHGETQYF,TGTGCCAGCAGCTTAGAAAACAGGGGCCATGGAGAGACCCAGTACTTC
TRBD1,NA,TRBJ2-7,TRBV27,CASRKTGTYEQYF,TGTGCCAGCCGAAAGACAGGGACCTACGAGCAGTACTTC
NA,NA,TRBJ1-6,TRBV6-1,CASSEVWDSPGDNSPLHF,TGTGCCAGCAGTGAAGTCTGGGACTCCCCGGGGGATAATTCACCCCTCCACTTT
TRBD2,NA,TRBJ2-5,TRBV12-3/TRBV12-4,CASSFAGAETQYF,TGTGCCAGCAGTTTTGCGGGAGCGGAGACCCAGTACTTC
NA,NA,TRBJ2-7,TRBV21-1,CASSSKTPDSLPSYEQYF,TGTGCCAGCAGCTCAAAAACTCCCGACAGTCTCCCCTCCTACGAGCAGTACTTC
NA,NA,TRBJ2-2,TRBV5-1,CASRSGNRNTGELFF,TGCGCCAGCAGGTCCGGGAACCGAAACACCGGGGAGCTGTTTTTT